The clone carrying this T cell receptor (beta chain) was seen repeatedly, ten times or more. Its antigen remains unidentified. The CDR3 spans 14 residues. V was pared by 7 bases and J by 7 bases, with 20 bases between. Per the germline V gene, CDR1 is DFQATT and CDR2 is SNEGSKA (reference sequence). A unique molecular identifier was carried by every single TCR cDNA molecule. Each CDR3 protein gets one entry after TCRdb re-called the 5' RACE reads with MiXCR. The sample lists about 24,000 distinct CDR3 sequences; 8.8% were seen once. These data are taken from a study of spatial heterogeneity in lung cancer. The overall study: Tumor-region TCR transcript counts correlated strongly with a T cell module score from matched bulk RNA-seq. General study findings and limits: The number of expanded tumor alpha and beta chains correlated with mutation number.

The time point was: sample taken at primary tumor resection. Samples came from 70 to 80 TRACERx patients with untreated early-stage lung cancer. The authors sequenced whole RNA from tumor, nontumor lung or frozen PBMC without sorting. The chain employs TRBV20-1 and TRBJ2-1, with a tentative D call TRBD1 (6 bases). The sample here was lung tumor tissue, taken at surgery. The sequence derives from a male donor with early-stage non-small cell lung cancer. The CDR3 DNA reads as TGCAGTGGAACAGGGTTTTGGGCGACGAATGAGCAGTTCTTC. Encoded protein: CSGTGFWATNEQFF.